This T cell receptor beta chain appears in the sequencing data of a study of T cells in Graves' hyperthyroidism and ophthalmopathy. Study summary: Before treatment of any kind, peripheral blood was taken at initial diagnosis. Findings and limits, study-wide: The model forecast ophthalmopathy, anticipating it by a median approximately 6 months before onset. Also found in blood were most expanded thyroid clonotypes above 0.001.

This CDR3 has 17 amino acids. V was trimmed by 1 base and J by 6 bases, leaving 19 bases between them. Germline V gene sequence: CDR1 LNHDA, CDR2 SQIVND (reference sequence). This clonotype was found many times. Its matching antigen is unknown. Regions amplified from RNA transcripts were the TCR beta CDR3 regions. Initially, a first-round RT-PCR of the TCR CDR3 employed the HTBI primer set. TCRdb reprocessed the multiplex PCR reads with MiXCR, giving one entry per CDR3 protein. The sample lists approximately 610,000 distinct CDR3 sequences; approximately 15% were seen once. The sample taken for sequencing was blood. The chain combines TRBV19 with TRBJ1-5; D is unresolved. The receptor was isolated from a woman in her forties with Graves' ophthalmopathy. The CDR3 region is CASSIAPAGRMGQPQHF. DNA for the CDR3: TGTGCCAGTAGTATAGCCCCGGCAGGTCGGATGGGTCAGCCCCAGCATTTT.